Listed below are T cell receptor beta chains from one sample, sequenced in a study of OX40 agonist ivuxolimab in advanced cancers. The repertoire was sequenced with immunoSEQ multiplex PCR; TCRdb's copy has only in-frame clones and lacks some. Of more than 55,000 clones listed, more than 85% are singletons. Sequenced material: CD4+ or CD8+ T cells sorted from blood, taken in a trial of the OX40 agonist ivuxolimab. These receptors were taken from an adult with an advanced solid tumor such as melanoma, head and neck, liver or kidney cancer. The CDR3 runs from the conserved cysteine through the conserved F or W. Each record gives: J gene, clone size, V gene, D gene, CDR3 protein, CDR3 DNA. The D gene is left open where the match is weak. For some rows the clone size is stated as once, few or many, or as a class when expanded; others skip it.

TRBJ1-2,-,TRBV6-1,TRBD1,CASRMDRDAGYTF,TGTGCCAGCAGGATGGACAGGGACGCTGGCTACACCTTC
TRBJ1-2,-,TRBV19,-,CASSIRRAGGYTF,TGTGCCAGTAGTATACGACGGGCGGGCGGCTACACCTTC
TRBJ1-4,-,TRBV6-1,-,CASSPTGTAEKLFF,TGTGCCAGCAGCCCTACAGGGACTGCTGAAAAACTGTTTTTT
TRBJ1-6,once,TRBV30,-,CAWSGNSPLHF,TGTGCCTGGAGTGGTAATTCACCCCTCCACTTT
TRBJ1-1,-,TRBV27,-,CASSLMPGNTEAFF,TGTGCCAGCAGTTTGATGCCAGGAAACACTGAAGCTTTCTTT
TRBJ1-1,-,TRBV28,-,CASSLILPNTEAFF,TGTGCCAGCAGTTTAATCCTGCCCAACACTGAAGCTTTCTTT
TRBJ2-7,-,TRBV7-9,-,CASSLSGFGEQYF,TGTGCCAGCAGCTTATCAGGATTTGGCGAGCAGTACTTC
TRBJ1-5,-,TRBV11-2,-,CASSTAGTGNQPQHF,TGTGCCAGCAGCACCGCCGGGACGGGAAATCAGCCCCAGCATTTT
TRBJ1-2,-,TRBV7-9,TRBD1,CASPKGQLNYGYTF,TGTGCCAGCCCCAAGGGACAGCTTAACTATGGCTACACCTTC
TRBJ2-5,-,TRBV5-1,-,CASSSQDPRETQYF,TGCGCCAGCAGCTCACAGGACCCGCGGGAGACCCAGTACTTC
TRBJ1-3,-,TRBV5-4,TRBD1,CASSLVRGQTGNTIYF,TGTGCCAGCAGCTTGGTTCGGGGACAGACTGGAAACACCATATATTTT
TRBJ1-1,-,TRBV6-1,-,CASVPANTEAFF,TGTGCCAGCGTCCCAGCGAACACTGAAGCTTTCTTT
TRBJ2-1,-,TRBV15,TRBD2,CATSPSGGLSYNEQFF,TGTGCCACCAGTCCTAGCGGGGGGCTTTCCTACAATGAGCAGTTCTTC
TRBJ1-5,-,TRBV7-2,-,CASSLGGAALGPQHF,TGTGCCAGCAGCTTAGGGGGGGCAGCTCTAGGACCCCAGCATTTT
TRBJ1-4,-,TRBV5-1,-,CASSPGGTQNEKLFF,TGCGCCAGCAGCCCGGGAGGGACACAAAATGAAAAACTGTTTTTT
TRBJ1-3,-,TRBV5-4,TRBD1,CASSPTGLGNTIYF,TGTGCCAGCAGCCCGACAGGGCTTGGAAACACCATATATTTT
TRBJ1-1,-,TRBV5-4,-,CASSSPRWTEAFF,TGTGCCAGCAGCTCCCCTCGGTGGACTGAAGCTTTCTTT
TRBJ1-3,once,TRBV19,TRBD1,CASSTYRGESSGNTIYF,TGTGCCAGTAGTACCTACAGGGGGGAGAGCTCTGGAAACACCATATATTTT
TRBJ2-7,-,TRBV19,TRBD1,CASNDRGYEQYF,TGTGCCAGTAATGACAGGGGCTACGAGCAGTACTTC
TRBJ1-2,-,TRBV6-1,-,CASSDAPGTYYGYTF,TGTGCCAGCAGTGACGCCCCCGGGACCTACTATGGCTACACCTTC
TRBJ1-2,-,TRBV2,-,CAGRPGPRNGYTF,TGTGCCGGCCGACCCGGGCCCCGGAATGGCTACACCTTC
TRBJ2-1,-,TRBV7-3,TRBD1,CASSTGGNEQFF,TGTGCCAGCAGCACAGGGGGGAATGAGCAGTTCTTC
TRBJ2-7,-,TRBV7-2,TRBD2,CASSLSSGGLSYEQYF,TGTGCCAGCAGCTTATCTAGCGGGGGCCTCTCCTACGAGCAGTACTTC
TRBJ1-1,-,TRBV9,-,CASSVEGRGTEAFF,TGTGCCAGCAGCGTAGAAGGCAGGGGCACTGAAGCTTTCTTT
TRBJ1-2,-,TRBV6-6,-,CASSYLAGTSGGYTF,TGTGCCAGCAGTTACCTAGCCGGCACCTCAGGTGGCTACACCTTC
TRBJ1-1,few,TRBV4-1,-,CASSLPRRENTEAFF,TGCGCCAGCAGCCTACCTAGGCGGGAGAACACTGAAGCTTTCTTT
TRBJ1-3,-,TRBV7-9,-,CASSLAAYTTGNTIYF,TGTGCCAGCAGCTTAGCAGCCTACACTACTGGAAACACCATATATTTT
TRBJ1-5,-,TRBV19,-,CASSIITGNSNQPQHF,TGTGCCAGTAGTATAATAACAGGAAATAGCAATCAGCCCCAGCATTTT
TRBJ1-4,-,TRBV6-1,-,CASRIRTGENEKLFF,TGTGCCAGCAGAATAAGGACTGGGGAAAATGAAAAACTGTTTTTT
TRBJ1-5,-,TRBV7-2,TRBD1,CASSPGTGRSNQPQHF,TGTGCCAGCAGTCCTGGGACAGGGCGGAGCAATCAGCCCCAGCATTTT
TRBJ1-5,once,TRBV5-1,TRBD1,CASSLGGTDNQPQHF,TGCGCCAGCAGCTTGGGCGGGACAGACAATCAGCCCCAGCATTTT
TRBJ2-2,-,TRBV19,-,CASSIDTQVFF,TGTGCCAGTAGTATAGACACCCAGGTGTTTTTT
TRBJ2-1,-,TRBV5-6,TRBD1,CASSYTGGEYNEQFF,TGTGCCAGCAGCTATACAGGGGGCGAATACAATGAGCAGTTCTTC
TRBJ2-1,-,TRBV5-4,-,CASSKADANEQFF,TGTGCCAGCAGCAAGGCCGACGCCAATGAGCAGTTCTTC
TRBJ1-1,-,TRBV25-1,-,CASSARDAQPVTFF,TGTGCCAGCAGTGCCCGGGACGCCCAACCGGTAACTTTCTTT
TRBJ2-1,-,TRBV5-1,-,CASNLTPGTHNEQFF,TGCGCCAGCAACCTCACCCCCGGGACACACAATGAGCAGTTCTTC
TRBJ2-1,-,TRBV6-1,TRBD1,CASSEPGTVYNEQFF,TGTGCCAGCAGTGAACCCGGGACAGTCTACAATGAGCAGTTCTTC
TRBJ1-1,-,TRBV13,TRBD1,CASSLRGQGNTEAFF,TGTGCCAGCAGCTTAAGGGGACAGGGTAACACTGAAGCTTTCTTT
TRBJ1-3,-,TRBV7-8,-,CASSYNRVRNTIYF,TGTGCCAGCAGCTATAACAGGGTTCGAAACACCATATATTTT
TRBJ1-4,-,TRBV7-9,-,CASSFGRINEKLFF,TGTGCCAGCAGCTTCGGGCGGATTAATGAAAAACTGTTTTTT
TRBJ1-5,-,TRBV29-1,-,CSVRENVNQPQHF,TGCAGCGTTAGGGAGAACGTTAATCAGCCCCAGCATTTT